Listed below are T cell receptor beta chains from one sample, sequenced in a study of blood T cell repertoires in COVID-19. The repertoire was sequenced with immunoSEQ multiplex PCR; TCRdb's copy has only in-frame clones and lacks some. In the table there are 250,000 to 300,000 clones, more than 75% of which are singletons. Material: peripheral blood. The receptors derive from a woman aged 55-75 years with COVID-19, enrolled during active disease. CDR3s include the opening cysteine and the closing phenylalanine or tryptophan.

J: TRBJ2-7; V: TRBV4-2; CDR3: CASSQGIAGSPQGEQYF
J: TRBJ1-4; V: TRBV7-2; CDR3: CASSQTGINEKLFF
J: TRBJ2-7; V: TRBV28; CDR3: CASSSGPYEQYF
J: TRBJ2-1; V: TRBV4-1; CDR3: CASSQRWGGSWDNEQFF
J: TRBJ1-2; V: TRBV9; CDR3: CASSVRNFGQGGYTF
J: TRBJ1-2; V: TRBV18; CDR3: CASSPLTGLEFGYTF
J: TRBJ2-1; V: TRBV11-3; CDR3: CASSLGSSGYNEQFF
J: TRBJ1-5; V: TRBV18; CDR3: CASSQRTTGDQPQHF
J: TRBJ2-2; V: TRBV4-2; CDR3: CASSQVRGQGGNTGELFF
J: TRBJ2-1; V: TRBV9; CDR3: CASSGDVVAVSSYNEQFF
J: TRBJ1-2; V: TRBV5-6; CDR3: CASSRDVTGGYGYTF
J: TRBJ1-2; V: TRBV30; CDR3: CAWSAGQLNYGYTF
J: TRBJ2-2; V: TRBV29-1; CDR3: CSVEAQGAPSGTGELFF
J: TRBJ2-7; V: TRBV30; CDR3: CAWSVDGSIDYF
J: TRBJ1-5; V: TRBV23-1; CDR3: CASSSGTGVGGCNQPQHF
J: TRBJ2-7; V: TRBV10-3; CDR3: CAISEPRGSGRNEQYF
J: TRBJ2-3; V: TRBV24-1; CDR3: CATSEAGEETDTQYF
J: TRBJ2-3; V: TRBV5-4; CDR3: CASSLSSGSTDTQYF
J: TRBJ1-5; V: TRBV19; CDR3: CASSLGQGNQPQHF
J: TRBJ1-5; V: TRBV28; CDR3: CASIPGGGTIQPQHF
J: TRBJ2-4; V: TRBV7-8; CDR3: CASSLKLMDRGKNIQYF
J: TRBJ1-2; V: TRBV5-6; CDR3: CASSLRQGAHYGYTF
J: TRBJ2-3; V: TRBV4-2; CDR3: CASSQVGGLAADTQYF
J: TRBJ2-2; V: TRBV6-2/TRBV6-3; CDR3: CASSRTGATGELFF
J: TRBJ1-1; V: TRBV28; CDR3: CASSLYGEIGTEAFF